This TCR beta chain was identified in a study of blood T cell repertoires in COVID-19. About the study: Sources were T cells, B-cell-depleted T cells, or PBMCs; the material itself was cDNA or gDNA.

V lost 4 bases and J lost 0, with 14 bases in between. This CDR3 is built from 16 residues. Germline lookup yields CDR1 SGHNT and CDR2 YYREEE (reference sequence). In the study's own analysis: Amplification of reference gene primers was used by the study to estimate nucleated cell counts. Method: immunoSEQ multiplex PCR; TCRdb's copy keeps in-frame clones and lacks some. Clonal size and the V and J genes are those of that table, whereas D and trimming came from the DNA. This table has under 350,000 clones, around 83% appearing once. The J gene is TRBJ1-3, the V gene TRBV5-4; the D gene is possibly TRBD1 (5 bases). The receptor comes from a man aged 18 to 30 with active or convalescent COVID-19. Sample: peripheral blood. Written as DNA, the CDR3 is TGTGCCAGCAGCGACCAGGACATATCCTCTGGAAACACCATATATTTT. Translation gives CASSDQDISSGNTIYF.